This TCR beta chain came from a study of T cells in Graves' hyperthyroidism and ophthalmopathy. This CDR3 has 13 amino acids. Germline V gene sequence: CDR1 WNHNN, CDR2 SYGVQD (reference sequence). Trimming pared 4 bases from V and 5 bases from J, leaving 9 bases between. At least 3 on the Clinical Activity Score was recorded for ophthalmopathy patients, who also had NOSPECS grade at least 4 and duration under 3 months. Amplification yielded TCR beta CDR3 regions, with RNA transcripts as the source. The TCR CDR3 first-round RT-PCR relied on the HTBI primer set. TCRdb ran MiXCR on the multiplex PCR reads and lists one entry per CDR3 protein. The table records 300,000 or so distinct CDR3 sequences, more than 15% of them present only once.

This clonotype was sampled from an older woman with Graves' ophthalmopathy. The chain recombines TRBV10-1 with TRBJ1-5; D uncertain. The sequencing input was blood. The CDR3 DNA sequence: TGCGCCAGCAGTGGCTCACTCGATCAGCCCCAGCATTTT. It is translated as CASSGSLDQPQHF.